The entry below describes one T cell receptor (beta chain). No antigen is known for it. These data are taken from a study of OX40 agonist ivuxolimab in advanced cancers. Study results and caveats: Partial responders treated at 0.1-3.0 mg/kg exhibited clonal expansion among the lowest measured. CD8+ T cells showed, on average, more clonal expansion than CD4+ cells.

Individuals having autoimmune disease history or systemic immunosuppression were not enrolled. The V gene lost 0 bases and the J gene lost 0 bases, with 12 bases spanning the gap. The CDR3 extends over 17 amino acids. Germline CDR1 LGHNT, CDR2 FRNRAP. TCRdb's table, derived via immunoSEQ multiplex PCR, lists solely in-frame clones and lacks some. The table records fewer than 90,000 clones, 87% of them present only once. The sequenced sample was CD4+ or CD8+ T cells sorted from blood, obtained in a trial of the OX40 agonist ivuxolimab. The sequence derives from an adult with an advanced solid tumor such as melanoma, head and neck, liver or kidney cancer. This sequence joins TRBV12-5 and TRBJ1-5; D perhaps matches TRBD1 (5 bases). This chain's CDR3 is CASGLVRGPYSNQPQHF. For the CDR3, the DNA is TGTGCTAGTGGTTTGGTACGGGGACCATATAGCAATCAGCCCCAGCATTTT.